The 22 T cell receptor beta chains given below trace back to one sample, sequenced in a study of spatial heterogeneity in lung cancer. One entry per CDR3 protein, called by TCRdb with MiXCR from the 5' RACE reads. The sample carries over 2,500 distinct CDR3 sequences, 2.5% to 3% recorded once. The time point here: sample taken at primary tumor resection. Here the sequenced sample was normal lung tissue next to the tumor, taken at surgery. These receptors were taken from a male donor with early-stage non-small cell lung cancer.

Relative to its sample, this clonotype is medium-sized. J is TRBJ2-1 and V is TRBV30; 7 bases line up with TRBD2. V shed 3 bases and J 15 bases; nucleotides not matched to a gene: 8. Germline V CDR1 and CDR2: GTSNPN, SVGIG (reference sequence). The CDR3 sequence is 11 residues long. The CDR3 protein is CAWSLGRGRFF. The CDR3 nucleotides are TGTGCCTGGAGCCTAGGGAGGGGTCGGTTCTTC. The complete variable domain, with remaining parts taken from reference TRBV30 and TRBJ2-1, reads SQTIHQWPATLVQPVGSPLSLECTVEGTSNPNLYWYRQAAGRGLQLLFYSVGIGQISSEVPQNLSASRPQDRQFILSSKKLLLSDSGFYLCAWSLGRGRFFGPGTRLTVL.

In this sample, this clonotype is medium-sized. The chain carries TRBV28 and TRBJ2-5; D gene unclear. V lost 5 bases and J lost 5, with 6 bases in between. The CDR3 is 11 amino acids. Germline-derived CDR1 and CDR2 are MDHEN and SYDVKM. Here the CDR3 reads CASSPRETQYF. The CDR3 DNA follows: TGTGCCAGCAGTCCGAGGGAGACCCAGTACTTC. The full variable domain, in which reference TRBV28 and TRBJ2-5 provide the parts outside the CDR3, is DVKVTQSSRYLVKRTGEKVFLECVQDMDHENMFWYRQDPGLGLRLIYFSYDVKMKEKGDIPEGYSVSREKKERFSLILESASTNQTSMYLCASSPRETQYFGPGTRLLVL.

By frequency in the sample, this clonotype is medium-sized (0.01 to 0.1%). The CDR3 coding sequence is TGCAGTGCTAGCCCTCCTTCTGTCGAGACCCAGTACTTC. Residues: CSASPPSVETQYF. The chain uses TRBV20-1 and TRBJ2-5; no reliable D call. The CDR3 runs to 13 residues. CDR1 DFQATT and CDR2 SNEGSKA come from the germline V gene (reference sequence). Between the trimmed V and J ends, which lost 3 bases and 5 bases, there was a span of 13 bases.

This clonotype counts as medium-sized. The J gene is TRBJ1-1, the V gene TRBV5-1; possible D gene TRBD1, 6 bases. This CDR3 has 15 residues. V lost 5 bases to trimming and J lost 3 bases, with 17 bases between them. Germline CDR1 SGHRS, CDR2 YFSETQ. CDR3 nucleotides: TGCGCCAGCAGAGCGAACAGGGCTGCGGACACTGAAGCTTTCTTT. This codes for CASRANRAADTEAFF.

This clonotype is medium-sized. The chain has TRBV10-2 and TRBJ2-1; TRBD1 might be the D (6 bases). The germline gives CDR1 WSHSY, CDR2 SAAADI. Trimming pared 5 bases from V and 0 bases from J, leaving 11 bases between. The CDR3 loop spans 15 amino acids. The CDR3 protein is CASSPGTPSYNEQFF. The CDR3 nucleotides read TGCGCCAGCAGTCCCGGGACACCCTCCTACAATGAGCAGTTCTTC.

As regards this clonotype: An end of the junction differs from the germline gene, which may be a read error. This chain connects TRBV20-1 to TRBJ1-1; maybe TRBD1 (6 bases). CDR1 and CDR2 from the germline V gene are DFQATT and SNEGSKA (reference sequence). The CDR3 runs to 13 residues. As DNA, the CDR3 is TGCAGTGCGAGAGGGGGATGGGACACTGAAGCTTTCTTT. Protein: CSARGGWDTEAFF.

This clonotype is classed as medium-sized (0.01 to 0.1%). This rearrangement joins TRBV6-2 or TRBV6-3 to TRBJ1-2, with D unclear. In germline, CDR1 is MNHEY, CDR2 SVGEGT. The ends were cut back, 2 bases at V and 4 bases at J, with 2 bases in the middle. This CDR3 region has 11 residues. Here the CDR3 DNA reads TGTGCCAGCAGTTACAGCTATGGCTACACCTTC. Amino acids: CASSYSYGYTF.

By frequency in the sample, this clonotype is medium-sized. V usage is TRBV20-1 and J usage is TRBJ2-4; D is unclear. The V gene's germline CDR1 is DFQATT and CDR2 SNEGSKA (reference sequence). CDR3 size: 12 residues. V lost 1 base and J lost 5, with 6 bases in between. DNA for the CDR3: TGCAGTGCTAGAGTCTACCAAAACATTCAGTACTTC. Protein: CSARVYQNIQYF.

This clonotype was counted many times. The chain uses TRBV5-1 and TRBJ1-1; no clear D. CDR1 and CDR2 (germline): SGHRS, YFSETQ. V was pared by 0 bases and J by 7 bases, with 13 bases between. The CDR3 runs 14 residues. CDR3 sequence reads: CASSLVGSGDEAFF. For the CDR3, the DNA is TGCGCCAGCAGCTTGGTCGGGAGTGGTGATGAAGCTTTCTTT.

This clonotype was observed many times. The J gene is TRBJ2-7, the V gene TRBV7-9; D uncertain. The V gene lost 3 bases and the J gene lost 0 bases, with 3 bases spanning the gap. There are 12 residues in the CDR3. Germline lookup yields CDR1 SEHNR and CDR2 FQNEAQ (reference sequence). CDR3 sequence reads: CASSFSSYEQYF. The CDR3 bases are TGTGCCAGCAGCTTTTCCTCCTACGAGCAGTACTTC.

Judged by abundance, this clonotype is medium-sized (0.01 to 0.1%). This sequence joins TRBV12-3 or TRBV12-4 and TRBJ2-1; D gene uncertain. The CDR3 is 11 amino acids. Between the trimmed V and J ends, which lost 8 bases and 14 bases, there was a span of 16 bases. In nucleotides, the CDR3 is TGTGCCAGCTGGGGTCTCCCCTGTGAGTTCTTC. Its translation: CASWGLPCEFF.

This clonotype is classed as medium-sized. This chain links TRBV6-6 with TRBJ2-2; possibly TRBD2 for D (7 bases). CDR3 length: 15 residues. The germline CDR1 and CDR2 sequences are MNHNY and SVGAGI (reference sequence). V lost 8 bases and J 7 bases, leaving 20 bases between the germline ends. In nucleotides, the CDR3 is TGTGCCAGCCGGGGGGCGAATGGGAATAGCGGGGAGCTGTTTTTT. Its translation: CASRGANGNSGELFF.

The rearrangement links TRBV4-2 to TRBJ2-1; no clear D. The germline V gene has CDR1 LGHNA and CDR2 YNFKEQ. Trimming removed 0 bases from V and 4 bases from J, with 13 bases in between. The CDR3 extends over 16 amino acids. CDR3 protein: CASSQDLDLSYNEQFF. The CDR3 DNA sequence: TGTGCCAGCAGCCAAGATCTAGATTTATCGTACAATGAGCAGTTCTTC.

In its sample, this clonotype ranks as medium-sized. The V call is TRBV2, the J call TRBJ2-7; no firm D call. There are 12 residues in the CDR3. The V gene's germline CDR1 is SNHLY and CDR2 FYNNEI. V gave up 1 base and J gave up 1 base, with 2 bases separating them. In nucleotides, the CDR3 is TGTGCCAGCAGTGAAGAGTCCTACGAGCAGTACTTC. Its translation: CASSEESYEQYF.

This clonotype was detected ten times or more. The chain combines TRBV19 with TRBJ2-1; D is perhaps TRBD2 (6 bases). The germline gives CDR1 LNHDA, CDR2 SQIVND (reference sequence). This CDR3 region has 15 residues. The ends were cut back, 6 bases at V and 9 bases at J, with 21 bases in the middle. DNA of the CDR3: TGTGCCAGTAGCCCGACGGGGGAAGGGGAAGGTGAGCAGTTCTTC. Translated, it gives CASSPTGEGEGEQFF. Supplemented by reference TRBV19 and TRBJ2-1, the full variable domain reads DGGITQSPKYLFRKEGQNVTLSCEQNLNHDAMYWYRQDPGQGLRLIYYSQIVNDFQKGDIAEGYSVSREKKESFPLTVTSAQKNPTAFYLCASSPTGEGEGEQFFGPGTRLTVL.

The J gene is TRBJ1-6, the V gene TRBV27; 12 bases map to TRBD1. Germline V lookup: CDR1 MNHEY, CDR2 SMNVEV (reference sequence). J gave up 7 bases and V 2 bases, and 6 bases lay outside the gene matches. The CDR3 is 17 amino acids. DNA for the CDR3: TGTGCCAGCAGTTTAGCCGGGACAGGGGGCTGGAATTCACCCCTCCACTTT. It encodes CASSLAGTGGWNSPLHF.

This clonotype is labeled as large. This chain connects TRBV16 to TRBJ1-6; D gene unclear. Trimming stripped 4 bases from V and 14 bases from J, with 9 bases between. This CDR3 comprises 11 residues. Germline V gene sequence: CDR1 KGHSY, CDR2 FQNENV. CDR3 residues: CASSPFVALHF. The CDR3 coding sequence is TGTGCCAGCAGCCCCTTCGTGGCCCTCCACTTT.

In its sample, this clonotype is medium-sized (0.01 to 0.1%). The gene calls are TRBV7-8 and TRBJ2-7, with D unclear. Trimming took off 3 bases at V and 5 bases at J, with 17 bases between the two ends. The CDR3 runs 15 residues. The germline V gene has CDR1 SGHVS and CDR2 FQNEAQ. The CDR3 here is CASSFEALPGDEQYF. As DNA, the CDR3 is TGTGCCAGCAGCTTCGAGGCTCTACCTGGGGACGAGCAGTACTTC.

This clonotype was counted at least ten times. DNA for the CDR3: TGCAGTGCTCGGGGGGCACCTGGAAACACCATATATTTT. Its protein product is CSARGAPGNTIYF. The V gene is TRBV20-1, the J gene TRBJ1-3; D possibly corresponds to TRBD1 (6 bases). Trimming stripped 5 bases from V and 2 bases from J, with 10 bases between. The CDR3 has 13 amino acids. CDR1 DFQATT and CDR2 SNEGSKA come from the germline V gene (reference sequence).

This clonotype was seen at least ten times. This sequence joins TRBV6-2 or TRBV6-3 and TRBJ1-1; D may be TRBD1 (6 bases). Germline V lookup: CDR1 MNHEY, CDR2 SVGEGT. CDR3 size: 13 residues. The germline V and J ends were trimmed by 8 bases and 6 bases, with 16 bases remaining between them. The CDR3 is CASGFQGFAEAFF. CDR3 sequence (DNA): TGTGCCAGCGGCTTTCAGGGGTTCGCTGAAGCTTTCTTT.

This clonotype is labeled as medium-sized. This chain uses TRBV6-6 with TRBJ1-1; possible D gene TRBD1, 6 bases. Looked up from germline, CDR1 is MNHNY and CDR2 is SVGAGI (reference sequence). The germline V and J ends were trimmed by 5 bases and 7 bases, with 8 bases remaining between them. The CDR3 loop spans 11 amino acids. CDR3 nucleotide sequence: TGTGCCAGCAGTCGCAGGGGTGAAGCTTTCTTT. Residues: CASSRRGEAFF.

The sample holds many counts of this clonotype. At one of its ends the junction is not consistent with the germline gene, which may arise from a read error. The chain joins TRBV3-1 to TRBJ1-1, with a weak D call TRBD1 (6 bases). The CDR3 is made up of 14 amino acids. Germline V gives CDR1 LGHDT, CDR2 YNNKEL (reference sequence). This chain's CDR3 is CASTQNTGRAEAFF. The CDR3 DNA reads TGTGCCAGCACCCAAAACACAGGGCGGGCTGAAGCTTTCTTT.